Presented here are 29 T cell receptor beta chains from one specimen sequenced in a study of cytomegalovirus exposure and HLA in healthy donors. The PCR was carried out with 60 Vbeta primers and 13 Jbeta primers. TCRdb's table, derived via immunoSEQ multiplex PCR, lists solely in-frame clones and lacks some. Among roughly 150,000 clones listed, 64% were seen once. The source material was PBMCs. These receptors were taken from a woman aged 25 to 39 in good health and CMV-seropositive.

This chain joins TRBV6-5 and TRBJ1-2; possible D gene TRBD1, 6 bases. V was cut by 8 bases and J by 4 bases, with 14 bases left in between. The germline V gene encodes CDR1 MNHEY and CDR2 SVGAGI. This CDR3 is built from 13 residues. In nucleotides, the CDR3 is TGTGCCAGCCTCAGGGGTCCCACCTATGGCTACACCTTC. This sequence encodes CASLRGPTYGYTF.

The chain joins TRBV5-1 to TRBJ2-7; tentatively, D is TRBD1 (5 bases). The ends were cut back, 0 bases at V and 2 bases at J, with 12 bases in the middle. Germline V gene sequence: CDR1 SGHRS, CDR2 YFSETQ. The CDR3 loop spans 15 amino acids. The CDR3 sequence is CASSLEAGPAYEQYF. Here the CDR3 DNA reads TGCGCCAGCAGCTTGGAGGCAGGGCCTGCCTACGAGCAGTACTTC.

This clone occurred a few times. A clone one base away is much larger, so this may be a read error. The chain couples TRBV6-1 to TRBJ1-5; no definite D call. CDR1 is MNHNS and CDR2 is SASEGT in the germline V gene. There are 13 residues in the CDR3. CDR3 protein: CASSEGANQLQHF. The CDR3 coding sequence is TGTGCCAGCAGTGAAGGGGCAAATCAGCTCCAGCATTTT.

This chain links TRBV5-1 with TRBJ1-2; D is perhaps TRBD1 (5 bases). This CDR3 has 16 residues. V shed 3 bases and J shed 4 bases, with 19 bases lying between them. Germline V gene sequence: CDR1 SGHRS, CDR2 YFSETQ. The CDR3 protein is CASSYSGAGFTYGYTF. CDR3 nucleotide sequence: TGCGCCAGCAGCTATAGTGGGGCGGGGTTTACCTATGGCTACACCTTC.

This chain uses TRBV6-6 with TRBJ2-5; 7 bases agree with TRBD2. The CDR3 has 16 amino acids. V gave up 6 bases and J gave up 0 bases; unmatched junction bases: 10. Germline values: CDR1 MNHNY, CDR2 SVGAGI (reference sequence). This chain's CDR3 is CASRPFWRGNQETQYF. The CDR3 bases are TGTGCCAGCAGACCCTTTTGGCGGGGGAACCAAGAGACCCAGTACTTC.

At least ten counts were recorded for this clone. The chain combines TRBV4-1 with TRBJ2-7, with D tentatively TRBD1 (6 bases). Germline CDR1 is MGHRA and CDR2 is YSYEKL. This CDR3 is built from 13 residues. Trimming stripped 6 bases from V and 3 bases from J, with 12 bases between. CDR3 region: CASSDRISYEQYF. The CDR3, as DNA: TGCGCCAGCAGTGACAGGATCAGCTACGAGCAGTACTTC.

This clone was counted once. The genes are TRBV11-3 and TRBJ1-1; unclear D gene. With 3 bases removed from V and 1 base from J, the gap between germline ends came to 9 bases. The length of the CDR3 is 14 residues. CDR1 is SGHNT and CDR2 is YENEEA in the germline V gene. CDR3 DNA sequence: TGTGCCAGCAGCTTCTTCGAGGGGAACACTGAAGCTTTCTTT. It codes for CASSFFEGNTEAFF.

The CDR3 coding sequence is TGTGCCAGCAGCTTAAGGGGGCAGGATGGATCAACTAATGAAAAACTGTTTTTT. The encoded protein is CASSLRGQDGSTNEKLFF. This chain links TRBV7-6 with TRBJ1-4; 7 bases are a match to TRBD1. The CDR3 is 18 amino acids. V shed 2 bases and J 0 bases; nucleotides not matched to a gene: 9. Germline CDR1 reads SGHVS; CDR2 reads FNYEAQ.

The chain recombines TRBV7-2 with TRBJ2-6; D possibly corresponds to TRBD2 (5 bases). The V end was cut by 5 bases, the J end by 3 bases, with 11 bases between. CDR3 length equals 15 residues. Germline V CDR1 and CDR2: SGHTA, FQGNSA. CDR3 sequence: CASSPVGSGANVLTF. CDR3 bases: TGTGCCAGCAGCCCGGTAGGGAGTGGGGCCAACGTCCTGACTTTC.

The rearrangement joins TRBV19 to TRBJ1-2, with 8 bases matching TRBD1. V gave up 7 bases and J gave up 7 bases; unmatched junction bases: 8. The length of the CDR3 is 13 residues. Germline values: CDR1 LNHDA, CDR2 SQIVND (reference sequence). The CDR3 spells CASIHQGAFGYTF. For the CDR3, the DNA is TGTGCCAGTATCCATCAGGGGGCTTTTGGCTACACCTTC.

This chain links TRBV5-6 with TRBJ2-7; 10 positions agree with TRBD2. The trim removed 4 bases at V and 3 bases at J, leaving 10 bases unmatched. This CDR3 has 16 amino acids. Looked up from germline, CDR1 is SGHDT and CDR2 is YYEEEE. CDR3 in DNA: TGTGCCAGCAGCCCCGGGCTAGCGGGGGCCATCTACGAGCAGTACTTC. It specifies CASSPGLAGAIYEQYF.

The chain has TRBV29-1 and TRBJ2-2, with TRBD1 matching 7 bases. The CDR3 contains 15 residues. The ends lost 7 bases at V and 1 base at J; junction bases unmatched: 9. Germline V gene sequence: CDR1 SQVTM, CDR2 ANQGSEA. Here the CDR3 DNA reads TGCAGCGGGCTAGTCGGACAGGAGAACACCGGGGAGCTGTTTTTT. This translates into CSGLVGQENTGELFF.

This chain connects TRBV6-1 to TRBJ2-3; tentative D call: TRBD1 (7 bases). CDR3 size: 13 residues. V lost 8 bases and J 2 bases, leaving 11 bases between the germline ends. The germline CDR1 and CDR2 sequences are MNHNS and SASEGT. The CDR3 protein is CASSRGVTDTQYF. In DNA form, the CDR3 reads TGTGCCAGCTCCAGGGGGGTCACAGATACGCAGTATTTT.

The rearrangement joins TRBV28 to TRBJ1-1, with D tentatively TRBD1 (5 bases). Germline V gives CDR1 MDHEN, CDR2 SYDVKM. The V and J ends lost 5 bases and 7 bases respectively, with 8 bases between them. The CDR3 totals 11 residues. The CDR3: CASSRGIEAFF. The CDR3 DNA reads as TGTGCCAGCAGTCGGGGGATTGAAGCTTTCTTT. The full variable domain, in which reference TRBV28 and TRBJ1-1 provide the parts outside the CDR3, is DVKVTQSSRYLVKRTGEKVFLECVQDMDHENMFWYRQDPGLGLRLIYFSYDVKMKEKGDIPEGYSVSREKKERFSLILESASTNQTSMYLCASSRGIEAFFGQGTRLTVV.

This chain joins TRBV6-5 and TRBJ1-2; D might be TRBD1 (5 bases). The CDR3 has 13 amino acids. The germline gives CDR1 MNHEY, CDR2 SVGAGI. V was pared by 5 bases and J by 3 bases, with 10 bases between. The CDR3 coding sequence is TGTGCCAGCAGTCAGGGAGGGCACTATGGCTACACCTTC. Encoded protein: CASSQGGHYGYTF.

Only a few counts were recorded for this clone. The chain couples TRBV6-6 to TRBJ2-1, with D tentatively TRBD1 (6 bases). The CDR3 consists of 14 residues. The germline V gene has CDR1 MNHNY and CDR2 SVGAGI (reference sequence). V dropped 0 bases and J dropped 6 bases, with 9 bases sitting between them. CDR3 sequence reads: CASSYSVRGNEQFF. CDR3 DNA sequence: TGTGCCAGCAGTTACTCGGTCAGGGGCAATGAGCAGTTCTTC.

V usage is TRBV10-2 and J usage is TRBJ1-6; D may be TRBD1 (6 bases). CDR3 length equals 15 residues. V was clipped by 4 bases and J by 6 bases, with 13 bases between them. The germline V gene encodes CDR1 WSHSY and CDR2 SAAADI. DNA of the CDR3: TGCGCCAGCAGTGCAAGGGGGGGATTTAATTCACCCCTCCACTTT. Translation gives CASSARGGFNSPLHF.

CDR3 loop: CASSFGLAANYEQYF. The CDR3 DNA follows: TGCGCCAGCAGCTTCGGACTAGCGGCTAACTACGAGCAGTACTTC. J is TRBJ2-7 and V is TRBV5-1, with 10 positions matching TRBD2. With V trimmed by 2 bases and J by 3 bases, 5 bases remained unmatched. This CDR3 region has 15 residues. Germline V gene sequence: CDR1 SGHRS, CDR2 YFSETQ.

This clone was seen more than once but under ten times. The chain links TRBV5-1 to TRBJ1-6, with D tentatively TRBD1 (5 bases). The CDR3 consists of 14 residues. V gave up 4 bases and J gave up 5 bases, with 10 bases separating them. Germline V gene lookup returns CDR1 SGHRS and CDR2 YFSETQ. This chain's CDR3 is CASSPQGDNSPLHF. CDR3 DNA: TGCGCCAGCAGCCCCCAGGGCGATAATTCACCCCTCCACTTT.

This chain joins TRBV7-2 and TRBJ2-7, with 8 positions matching TRBD1. The CDR3 spans 15 residues. Unmatched junction bases numbered 9, after V lost 3 bases and J lost 5 bases. The germline V gene has CDR1 SGHTA and CDR2 FQGNSA. The CDR3 DNA follows: TGTGCCAGCAGCTTCTCCGGGACAGGCGGGGACGAGCAGTACTTC. It yields the protein CASSFSGTGGDEQYF.

The J gene is TRBJ1-1, the V gene TRBV7-6; D uncertain. The ends were cut back, 5 bases at V and 6 bases at J, with 10 bases in the middle. Germline loops: CDR1 SGHVS, CDR2 FNYEAQ. The CDR3 totals 12 residues. In DNA, the CDR3 is TGTGCCAGCAGCGCCCGGGGAGCTGAAGCTTTCTTT. This translates into CASSARGAEAFF.

This rearrangement joins TRBV2 to TRBJ2-3, with D possibly matching TRBD2 (6 bases). The CDR3 runs to 16 residues. V shed 5 bases and J shed 2 bases, with 17 bases lying between them. The germline gives CDR1 SNHLY, CDR2 FYNNEI. In nucleotides, the CDR3 is TGTGCCAGCAGTCCCGAGGGGACGGGAGACACAGATACGCAGTATTTT. As protein: CASSPEGTGDTDTQYF.

Here the CDR3 DNA reads TGTGCCAGCAGCTTCGGGCGGGCGTCCTACGAGCAGTACTTC. Translated: CASSFGRASYEQYF. V and J are TRBV11-3 and TRBJ2-7; possibly TRBD2 for D (5 bases). V lost 3 bases and J 1 base, leaving 10 bases between the germline ends. This CDR3 has 14 amino acids. Per the germline V gene, CDR1 is SGHNT and CDR2 is YENEEA.

This clone was seen more than once but under ten times. In DNA form, the CDR3 reads TGTGCCAGCACCCCTGGGGGCCTAGCGGGCCCTAAGTACAATGAGCAGTTCTTC. Translation: CASTPGGLAGPKYNEQFF. The chain carries TRBV28 and TRBJ2-1, with TRBD2 matching over 8 bases. The V segment lost 7 bases and the J segment 4 bases; nucleotides outside the gene matches: 18. Germline V gene lookup returns CDR1 MDHEN and CDR2 SYDVKM. The CDR3 is 18 residues long.

This rearrangement joins TRBV6-1 to TRBJ2-5, with TRBD1 identical over 10 bases. The trim removed 6 bases at V and 5 bases at J, leaving 6 bases unmatched. CDR3 length: 14 residues. CDR1 and CDR2 (germline): MNHNS, SASEGT. CDR3 in amino acids: CASRETGGRETQYF. CDR3 in DNA: TGTGCCAGCAGGGAGACAGGGGGCCGCGAGACCCAGTACTTC.

V usage is TRBV5-6 and J usage is TRBJ2-1, with 9 bases lining up with TRBD2. Germline-derived CDR1 and CDR2 are SGHDT and YYEEEE. V lost 3 bases to trimming and J lost 5 bases; unmatched junction nucleotides: 6. This CDR3 is built from 15 residues. CDR3 loop: CASSYSGGADNEQFF. In DNA form, the CDR3 reads TGTGCCAGCAGCTATAGCGGGGGAGCTGACAATGAGCAGTTCTTC.

This chain connects TRBV28 to TRBJ1-2; 9 positions agree with TRBD1. CDR1 and CDR2 (germline): MDHEN, SYDVKM. The V and J ends lost 6 bases and 8 bases, in that order; junction bases with no gene match: 10. The CDR3 runs to 14 residues. CDR3 sequence (DNA): TGTGCCAGCAGGTCTCCGGGACAGGGAGCCGGCTACACCTTC. It codes for CASRSPGQGAGYTF.

The chain uses TRBV11-2 and TRBJ1-6; D remains ambiguous. Between the trimmed V and J ends, which lost 0 bases and 9 bases, there was a span of 9 bases. The germline V gene has CDR1 SGHAT and CDR2 FQNNGV. The CDR3 runs 14 residues. CDR3 bases: TGTGCCAGCAGCTTAGATGCAGGCTCTTCACCCCTCCACTTT. Translated: CASSLDAGSSPLHF.

The chain links TRBV28 to TRBJ1-2, with 8 positions matching TRBD1. This CDR3 contains 14 residues. Looked up from germline, CDR1 is MDHEN and CDR2 is SYDVKM. V was pared by 3 bases and J by 5 bases, with 5 bases of the junction left unmatched. The CDR3, as DNA: TGTGCCAGCAGTTTCCTGAGACAGGGGTATGGCTACACCTTC. It codes for CASSFLRQGYGYTF.